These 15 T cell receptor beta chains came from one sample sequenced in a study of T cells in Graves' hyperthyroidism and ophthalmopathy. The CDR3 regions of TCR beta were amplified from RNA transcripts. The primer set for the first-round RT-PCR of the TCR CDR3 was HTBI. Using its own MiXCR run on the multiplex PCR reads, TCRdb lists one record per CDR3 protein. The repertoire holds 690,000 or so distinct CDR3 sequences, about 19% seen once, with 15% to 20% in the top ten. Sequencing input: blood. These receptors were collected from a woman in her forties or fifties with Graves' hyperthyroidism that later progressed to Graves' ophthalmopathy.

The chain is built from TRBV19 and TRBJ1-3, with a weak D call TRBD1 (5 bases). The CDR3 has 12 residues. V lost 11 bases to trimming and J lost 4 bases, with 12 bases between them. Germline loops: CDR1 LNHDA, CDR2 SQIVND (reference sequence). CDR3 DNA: TGTGCCGGCGGACAAATCGGAAACACCATATATTTT. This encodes CAGGQIGNTIYF.

DNA of the CDR3: TGTGCCAGCTCACCTATTGGACAGGAAAATTCACCCCTCCACTTT. It codes for CASSPIGQENSPLHF. The V gene is TRBV18, the J gene TRBJ1-6; 7 bases align to TRBD1. Per the germline V gene, CDR1 is KGHSH and CDR2 is LQKENI. V trimming: 3 bases; J trimming: 7 bases; junction bases outside the gene matches: 6. This CDR3 comprises 15 residues.

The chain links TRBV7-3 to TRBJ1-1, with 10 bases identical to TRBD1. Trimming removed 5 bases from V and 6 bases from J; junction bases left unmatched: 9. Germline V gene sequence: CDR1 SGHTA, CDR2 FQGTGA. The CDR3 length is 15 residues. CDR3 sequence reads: CASSASGQGVAEAFF. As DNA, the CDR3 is TGTGCCAGCAGCGCCTCAGGACAGGGGGTCGCTGAAGCTTTCTTT. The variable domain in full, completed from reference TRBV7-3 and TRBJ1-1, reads GAGVSQTPSNKVTEKGKYVELRCDPISGHTALYWYRQSLGQGPEFLIYFQGTGAADDSGLPNDRFFAVRPEGSVSTLKIQRTERGDSAVYLCASSASGQGVAEAFFGQGTRLTVV.

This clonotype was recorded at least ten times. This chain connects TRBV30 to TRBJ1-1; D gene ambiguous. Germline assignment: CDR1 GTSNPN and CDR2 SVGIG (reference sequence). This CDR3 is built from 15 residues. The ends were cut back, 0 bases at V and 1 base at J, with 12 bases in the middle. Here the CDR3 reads CAWSVTRSGNTEAFF. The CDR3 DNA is TGTGCCTGGAGTGTAACCCGGTCCGGGAACACTGAAGCTTTCTTT.

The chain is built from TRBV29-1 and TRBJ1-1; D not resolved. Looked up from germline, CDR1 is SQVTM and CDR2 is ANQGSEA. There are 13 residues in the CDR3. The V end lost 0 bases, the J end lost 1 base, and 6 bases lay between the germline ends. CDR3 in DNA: TGCAGCGTTGAAGATAAGAGGAACACTGAAGCTTTCTTT. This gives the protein CSVEDKRNTEAFF.

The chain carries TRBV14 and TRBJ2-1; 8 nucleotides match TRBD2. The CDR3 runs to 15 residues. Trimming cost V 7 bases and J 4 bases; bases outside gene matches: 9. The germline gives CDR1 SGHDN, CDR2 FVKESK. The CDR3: CASNYGGARYNEQFF. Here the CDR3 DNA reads TGTGCCAGCAATTACGGGGGGGCCAGATACAATGAGCAGTTCTTC.

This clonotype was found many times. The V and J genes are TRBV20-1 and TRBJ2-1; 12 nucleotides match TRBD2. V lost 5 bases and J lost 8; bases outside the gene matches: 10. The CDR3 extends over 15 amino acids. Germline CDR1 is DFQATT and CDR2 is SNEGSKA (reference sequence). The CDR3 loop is CSAPRPSGGAYEQFF. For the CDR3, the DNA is TGCAGTGCTCCCCGCCCTAGCGGGGGGGCTTATGAGCAGTTCTTC.

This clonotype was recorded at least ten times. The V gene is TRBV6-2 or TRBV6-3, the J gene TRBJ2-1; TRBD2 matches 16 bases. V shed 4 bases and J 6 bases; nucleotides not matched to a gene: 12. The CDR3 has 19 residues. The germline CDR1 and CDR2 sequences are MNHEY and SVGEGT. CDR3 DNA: TGTGCCAGCAGTTCGGGACTAGCGGGGGGGGACACCTCCCTCAATGAGCAGTTCTTC. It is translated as CASSSGLAGGDTSLNEQFF.

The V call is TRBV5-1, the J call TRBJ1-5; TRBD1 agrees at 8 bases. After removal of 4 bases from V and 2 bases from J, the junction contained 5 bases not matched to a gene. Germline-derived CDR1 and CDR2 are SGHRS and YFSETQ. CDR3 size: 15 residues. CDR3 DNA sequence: TGCGCCAGCAGCCCGACAGGGGTCGGCAATCAGCCCCAGCATTTT. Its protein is CASSPTGVGNQPQHF.

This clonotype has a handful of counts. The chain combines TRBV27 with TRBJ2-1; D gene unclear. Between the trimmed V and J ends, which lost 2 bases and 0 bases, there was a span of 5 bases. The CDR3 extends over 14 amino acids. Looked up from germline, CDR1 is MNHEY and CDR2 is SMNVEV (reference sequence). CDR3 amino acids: CASSLTNSYNEQFF. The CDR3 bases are TGTGCCAGCAGTTTAACCAACTCCTACAATGAGCAGTTCTTC.

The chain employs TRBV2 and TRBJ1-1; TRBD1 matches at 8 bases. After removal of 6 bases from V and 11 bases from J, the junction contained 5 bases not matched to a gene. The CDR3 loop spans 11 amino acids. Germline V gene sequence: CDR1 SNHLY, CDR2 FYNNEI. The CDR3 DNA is TGTGCCAGCAGGACGGACAGGGTCGCTTTCTTT. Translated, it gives CASRTDRVAFF. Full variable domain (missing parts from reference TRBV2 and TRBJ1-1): EPEVTQTPSHQVTQMGQEVILRCVPISNHLYFYWYRQILGQKVEFLVSFYNNEISEKSEIFDDQFSVERPDGSNFTLKIRSTKLEDSAMYFCASRTDRVAFFGQGTRLTVV.

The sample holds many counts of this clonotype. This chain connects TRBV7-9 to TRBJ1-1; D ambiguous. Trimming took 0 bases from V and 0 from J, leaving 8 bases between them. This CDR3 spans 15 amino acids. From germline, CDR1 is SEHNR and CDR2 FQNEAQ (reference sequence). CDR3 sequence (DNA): TGTGCCAGCAGCTTAGCGGACGGACTGAACACTGAAGCTTTCTTT. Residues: CASSLADGLNTEAFF.

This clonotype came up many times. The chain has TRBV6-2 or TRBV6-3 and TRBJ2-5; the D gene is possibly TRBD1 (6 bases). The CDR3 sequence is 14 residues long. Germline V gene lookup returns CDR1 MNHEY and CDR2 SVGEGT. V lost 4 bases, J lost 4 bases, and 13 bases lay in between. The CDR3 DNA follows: TGTGCCAGCAGTTTGAACAGGGTTGGAGAGACCCAGTACTTC. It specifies CASSLNRVGETQYF.

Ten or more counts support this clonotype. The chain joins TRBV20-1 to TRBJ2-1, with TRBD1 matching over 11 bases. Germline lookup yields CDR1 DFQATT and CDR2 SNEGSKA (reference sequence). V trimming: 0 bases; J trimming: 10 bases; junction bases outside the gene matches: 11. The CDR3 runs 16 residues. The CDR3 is CSARDSGTGGAGEQFF. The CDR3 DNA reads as TGCAGTGCTAGAGATTCCGGGACAGGGGGTGCGGGCGAGCAGTTCTTC.

DNA for the CDR3: TGTGCCAGCAGCTTGGGAATTCTTTGGTCCTACGAGCAGTACTTC. Protein product: CASSLGILWSYEQYF. This chain joins TRBV5-8 and TRBJ2-7; D gene uncertain. V dropped 0 bases and J dropped 1 base, with 11 bases sitting between them. In germline, CDR1 is SGHTS, CDR2 YDEGEE. The length of the CDR3 is 15 residues. Filled out from reference TRBV5-8 and TRBJ2-7, the complete variable domain reads EAGVTQSPTHLIKTRGQQATLRCSPISGHTSVYWYQQALGLGLQFLLWYDEGEERNRGNFPPRFSGRQFPNYSSELNVNALELEDSALYLCASSLGILWSYEQYFGPGTRLTVT.